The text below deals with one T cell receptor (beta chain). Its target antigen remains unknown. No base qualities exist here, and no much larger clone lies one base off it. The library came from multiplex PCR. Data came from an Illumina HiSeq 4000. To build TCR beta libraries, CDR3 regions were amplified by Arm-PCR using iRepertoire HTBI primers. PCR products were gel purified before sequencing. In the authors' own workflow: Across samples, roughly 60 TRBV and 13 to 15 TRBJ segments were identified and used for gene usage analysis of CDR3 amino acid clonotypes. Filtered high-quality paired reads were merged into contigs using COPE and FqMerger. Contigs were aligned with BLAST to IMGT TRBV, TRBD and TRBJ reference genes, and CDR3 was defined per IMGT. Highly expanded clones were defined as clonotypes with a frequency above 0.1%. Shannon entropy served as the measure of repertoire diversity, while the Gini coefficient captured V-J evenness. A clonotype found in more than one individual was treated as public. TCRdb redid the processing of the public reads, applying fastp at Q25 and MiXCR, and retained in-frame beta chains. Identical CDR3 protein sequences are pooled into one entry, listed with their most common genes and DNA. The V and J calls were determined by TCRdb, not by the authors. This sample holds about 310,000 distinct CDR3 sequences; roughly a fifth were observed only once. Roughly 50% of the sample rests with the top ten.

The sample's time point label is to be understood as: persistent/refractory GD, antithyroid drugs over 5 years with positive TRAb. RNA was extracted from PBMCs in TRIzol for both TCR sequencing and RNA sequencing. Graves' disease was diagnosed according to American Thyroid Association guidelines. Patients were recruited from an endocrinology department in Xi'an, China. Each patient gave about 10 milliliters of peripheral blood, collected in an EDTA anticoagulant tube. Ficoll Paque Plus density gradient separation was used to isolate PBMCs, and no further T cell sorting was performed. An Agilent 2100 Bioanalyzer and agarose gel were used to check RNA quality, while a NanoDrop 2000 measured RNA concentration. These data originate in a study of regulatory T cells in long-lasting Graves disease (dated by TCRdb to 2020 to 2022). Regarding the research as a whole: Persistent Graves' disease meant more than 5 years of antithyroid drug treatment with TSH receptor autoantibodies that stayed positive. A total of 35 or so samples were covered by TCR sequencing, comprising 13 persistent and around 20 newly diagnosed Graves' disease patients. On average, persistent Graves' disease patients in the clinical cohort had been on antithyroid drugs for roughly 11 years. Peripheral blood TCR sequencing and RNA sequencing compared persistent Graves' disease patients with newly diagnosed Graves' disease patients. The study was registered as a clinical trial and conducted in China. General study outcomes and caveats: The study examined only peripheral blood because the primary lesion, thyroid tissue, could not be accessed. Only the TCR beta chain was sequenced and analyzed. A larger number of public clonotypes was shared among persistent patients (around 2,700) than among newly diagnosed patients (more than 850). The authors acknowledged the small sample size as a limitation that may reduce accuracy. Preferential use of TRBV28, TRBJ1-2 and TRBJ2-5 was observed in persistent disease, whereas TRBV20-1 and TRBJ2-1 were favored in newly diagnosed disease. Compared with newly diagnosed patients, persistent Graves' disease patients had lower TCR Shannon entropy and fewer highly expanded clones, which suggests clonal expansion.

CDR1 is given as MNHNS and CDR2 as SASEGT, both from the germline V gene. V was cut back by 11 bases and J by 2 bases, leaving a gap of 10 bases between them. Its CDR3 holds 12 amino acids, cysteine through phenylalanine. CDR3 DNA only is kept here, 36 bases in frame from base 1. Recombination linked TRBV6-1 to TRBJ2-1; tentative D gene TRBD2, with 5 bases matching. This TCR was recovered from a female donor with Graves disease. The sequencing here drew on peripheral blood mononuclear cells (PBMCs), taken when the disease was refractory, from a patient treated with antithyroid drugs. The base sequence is TGTGCCCGGACTGCCCCCTACAATGAGCAGTTCTTC. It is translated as CARTAPYNEQFF.